This TCR beta chain emerged from a study of blood T cell repertoires in COVID-19. About the study: Sources were T cells, B-cell-depleted T cells, or PBMCs; the material itself was cDNA or gDNA.

Produced via immunoSEQ multiplex PCR; TCRdb's table is partial and in-frame only. The table has approximately 300,000 clones, roughly 89% seen once; the top ten hold roughly 5.3%. The length of the CDR3 is 16 residues. V was pared by 2 bases and J by 4 bases, with 12 bases between. Germline V gives CDR1 MNHEY, CDR2 SMNVEV (reference sequence). Recovered status in Cohort 3 required two negative PCRs, clearance, or symptom resolution. This clonotype originated in a man aged 60 to 69 who had recovered from COVID-19. The chain carries TRBV27 and TRBJ1-6; perhaps TRBD1 as D (5 bases). The source material was PBMCs or T cells enriched from blood (not recorded which). This CDR3 is CASSLKGPTYNSPLHF. The CDR3 region has the DNA TGTGCCAGCAGTTTAAAGGGGCCTACTTATAATTCACCCCTCCACTTT.